Following are 27 T cell receptor beta chains from one sample sequenced in a study of PD-L1 blockade in urothelial cancer. Described time point: pretreatment peripheral blood. Sequencing was performed with immunoSEQ multiplex PCR; in TCRdb, only in-frame clones are kept and a portion is missing. Found here are around 100,000 clones, more than 75% of them singletons; the top ten hold 2% to 2.5%. Sequencing was performed on PBMCs, taken around atezolizumab (anti-PD-L1) treatment. These receptor sequences come from a man between 60 and 75 years old with urothelial cancer.

V gene TRBV27 combines with J gene TRBJ2-7, with D tentatively TRBD2 (6 bases). CDR1 and CDR2 (germline): MNHEY, SMNVEV (reference sequence). With 5 bases removed from V and 2 bases from J, the gap between germline ends came to 16 bases. The CDR3 runs to 15 residues. The CDR3 DNA reads TGTGCCAGCAGTCCCGGGGGTAGCTCCCCCTACGAGCAGTACTTC. Its protein is CASSPGGSSPYEQYF.

This clone was observed once. This rearrangement joins TRBV5-4 to TRBJ2-1, with 10 bases aligning to TRBD2. From germline, CDR1 is SGHNT and CDR2 YYREEE (reference sequence). The CDR3 consists of 16 residues. The V and J ends lost 4 bases and 5 bases, in that order; junction bases with no gene match: 9. CDR3 sequence reads: CASSPAGGTFDNEQFF. The CDR3, as DNA: TGTGCCAGCAGCCCAGCGGGGGGGACGTTCGACAATGAGCAGTTCTTC.

The chain employs TRBV5-4 and TRBJ2-2; TRBD2 matches 11 bases. The V and J ends lost 4 bases and 5 bases, in that order; junction bases with no gene match: 10. The germline V gene encodes CDR1 SGHNT and CDR2 YYREEE (reference sequence). CDR3 length: 17 residues. The CDR3, as DNA: TGTGCCAGCAGCCCGGACCCGGGACTAGCGGCGACCGGGGAGCTGTTTTTT. Protein product: CASSPDPGLAATGELFF.

V gene TRBV6-1 combines with J gene TRBJ1-1, with no clear D. This CDR3 is 13 amino acids long. Deletions cut 6 bases from V and 0 bases from J, with 8 bases between. CDR1 MNHNS and CDR2 SASEGT come from the germline V gene. The DNA of the CDR3 is TGTGCCAGCAGCAACAGTATGAACACTGAAGCTTTCTTT. As protein: CASSNSMNTEAFF.

The chain has TRBV19 and TRBJ1-1; 8 bases map to TRBD1. The length of the CDR3 is 13 residues. With 5 bases clipped from V and 2 bases from J, the junction kept 1 base outside the gene matches. Germline V CDR1 and CDR2: LNHDA, SQIVND (reference sequence). The CDR3 loop is CASSDRGNTEAFF. In nucleotides, the CDR3 is TGTGCCAGTAGTGACAGGGGAAACACTGAAGCTTTCTTT. Full variable domain (outside the CDR3, taken from reference TRBV19 and TRBJ1-1): DGGITQSPKYLFRKEGQNVTLSCEQNLNHDAMYWYRQDPGQGLRLIYYSQIVNDFQKGDIAEGYSVSREKKESFPLTVTSAQKNPTAFYLCASSDRGNTEAFFGQGTRLTVV.

This chain uses TRBV29-1 with TRBJ2-6; 8 bases agree with TRBD1. CDR3 size: 16 residues. V was pared by 1 base and J by 0 bases, with 2 bases of the junction left unmatched. Germline V lookup: CDR1 SQVTM, CDR2 ANQGSEA. CDR3 coding DNA: TGCAGCGTTGAAGGGGACAGGAGCTCTGGGGCCAACGTCCTGACTTTC. Translation: CSVEGDRSSGANVLTF.

The chain uses TRBV5-1 and TRBJ1-5, with a weak D call TRBD1 (5 bases). The V and J ends lost 1 base and 4 bases respectively, with 12 bases between them. The V gene's germline CDR1 is SGHRS and CDR2 YFSETQ. There are 15 residues in the CDR3. In nucleotides, the CDR3 is TGCGCCAGCAGCTTGCGGGGGGAAGGGAATCAGCCCCAGCATTTT. The encoded protein is CASSLRGEGNQPQHF. The whole variable domain, filled in from reference TRBV5-1 and TRBJ1-5, reads KAGVTQTPRYLIKTRGQQVTLSCSPISGHRSVSWYQQTPGQGLQFLFEYFSETQRNKGNFPGRFSGRQFSNSRSEMNVSTLELGDSALYLCASSLRGEGNQPQHFGDGTRLSIL.

This rearrangement joins TRBV7-6 to TRBJ2-2; no definite D call. CDR1 is SGHVS, CDR2 FNYEAQ, per germline. The CDR3 spans 16 residues. V lost 6 bases and J lost 1, with 15 bases in between. The CDR3 reads CASRQDTVRNTGELFF. In nucleotides, the CDR3 is TGTGCCAGCAGGCAAGACACAGTCCGGAACACCGGGGAGCTGTTTTTT.

This chain links TRBV7-6 with TRBJ2-5; 9 bases map to TRBD1. V lost 4 bases, J lost 4 bases, and 7 bases stayed unmatched. The CDR3 runs to 15 residues. Germline loops: CDR1 SGHVS, CDR2 FNYEAQ. DNA of the CDR3: TGTGCCAGCAGCTGGCGGGACAGGGAGGGAGAGACCCAGTACTTC. Translated: CASSWRDREGETQYF. The full variable domain, completed using reference TRBV7-6 and TRBJ2-5, is GAGVSQSPRYKVTKRGQDVALRCDPISGHVSLYWYRQALGQGPEFLTYFNYEAQQDKSGLPNDRFSAERPEGSISTLTIQRTEQRDSAMYRCASSWRDREGETQYFGPGTRLLVL.

The rearrangement uses TRBV19 and TRBJ2-3; 9 bases map to TRBD2. Germline CDR1 is LNHDA and CDR2 is SQIVND (reference sequence). Trimming at V came to 5 bases and at J to 7 bases, leaving 13 bases not matched to a gene. The CDR3 runs to 16 residues. This CDR3 reads CASSAVGAGGINTQYF. The CDR3 DNA is TGTGCCAGTAGTGCCGTGGGGGCGGGGGGGATTAATACGCAGTATTTT.

This sequence joins TRBV11-2 and TRBJ2-7; 7 bases fit TRBD1. Germline values: CDR1 SGHAT, CDR2 FQNNGV. With 1 base clipped from V and 3 bases from J, the junction kept 6 bases outside the gene matches. CDR3 size: 15 residues. This CDR3 is CASSLVGGELYEQYF. CDR3 nucleotide sequence: TGTGCCAGCAGCTTAGTAGGGGGCGAGCTCTACGAGCAGTACTTC.

V usage is TRBV6-5 and J usage is TRBJ2-7; the match to TRBD2 covers 9 bases. The CDR3 runs 13 residues. After removal of 5 bases from V and 5 bases from J, the junction contained 4 bases not matched to a gene. Germline assignment: CDR1 MNHEY and CDR2 SVGAGI. The CDR3 spells CASSTTSGDEQYF. In DNA, the CDR3 is TGTGCCAGCAGTACGACTAGCGGCGACGAGCAGTACTTC.

The V gene is TRBV11-3, the J gene TRBJ1-5, with D possibly being TRBD1 (6 bases). CDR3 length: 15 residues. Germline lookup yields CDR1 SGHNT and CDR2 YENEEA. Trimming stripped 5 bases from V and 4 bases from J, with 15 bases between. The CDR3 coding sequence is TGTGCCAGCAGCGGTGCGGCCAGGGGAAATCAGCCCCAGCATTTT. This sequence encodes CASSGAARGNQPQHF.

The J gene is TRBJ2-1, the V gene TRBV9; D possibly corresponds to TRBD2 (5 bases). Germline V gene data show CDR1 as SGDLS and CDR2 as YYNGEE. This CDR3 is 16 amino acids long. Trimming took off 0 bases at V and 2 bases at J, with 12 bases between the two ends. CDR3 region: CASSVGSEHTYNEQFF. CDR3 DNA: TGTGCCAGCAGCGTAGGTAGCGAACATACCTACAATGAGCAGTTCTTC.

This chain joins TRBV7-9 and TRBJ2-3; 11 bases line up with TRBD2. The length of the CDR3 is 17 residues. Trimming at V came to 1 base and at J to 1 base, leaving 4 bases not matched to a gene. Germline V lookup: CDR1 SEHNR, CDR2 FQNEAQ (reference sequence). CDR3: CASSLGSGRAGTDTQYF. The CDR3 DNA follows: TGTGCCAGCAGCTTAGGTAGCGGGAGGGCCGGCACAGATACGCAGTATTTT.

V gene TRBV25-1 combines with J gene TRBJ2-2, with 10 bases matching TRBD2. The V and J ends lost 6 bases and 6 bases, in that order; junction bases with no gene match: 10. This CDR3 has 16 residues. The germline V gene has CDR1 MGHDK and CDR2 SYGVNS. The CDR3 DNA reads TGTGCCAGCAGGCCCCAAAGCGGGGGGGCCTCCGGGGAGCTGTTTTTT. Translating gives CASRPQSGGASGELFF. The whole variable domain, remainder taken from reference TRBV25-1 and TRBJ2-2, is EADIYQTPRYLVIGTGKKITLECSQTMGHDKMYWYQQDPGMELHLIHYSYGVNSTEKGDLSSESTVSRIRTEHFPLTLESARPSHTSQYLCASRPQSGGASGELFFGEGSRLTVL.

The CDR3: CASSPKRDAAKNIQYF. The CDR3 region has the DNA TGTGCCAGCAGTCCAAAGCGGGATGCAGCCAAAAACATTCAGTACTTC. The rearrangement joins TRBV27 to TRBJ2-4, with 7 bases identical to TRBD2. The CDR3 is 16 residues long. Germline CDR1 and CDR2: MNHEY and SMNVEV (reference sequence). J gave up 0 bases and V 5 bases, and 7 bases lay outside the gene matches.

V is TRBV6-1 and J is TRBJ1-1; 10 nucleotides align to TRBD1. The CDR3 totals 15 residues. Looked up from germline, CDR1 is MNHNS and CDR2 is SASEGT. V trimming: 5 bases; J trimming: 4 bases; junction bases outside the gene matches: 7. The CDR3 DNA reads as TGTGCCAGCAGTCCTTGGGGACAGGGGCCCACTGAAGCTTTCTTT. It encodes CASSPWGQGPTEAFF.

The chain links TRBV13 to TRBJ2-5; D possibly corresponds to TRBD1 (5 bases). CDR1 is PRHDT and CDR2 is FYEKMQ in the germline V gene (reference sequence). V was pared by 5 bases and J by 4 bases, with 20 bases between. This CDR3 spans 16 amino acids. The CDR3 spells CASSTNEGAGVETQYF. CDR3 bases: TGTGCCAGCAGCACTAATGAAGGGGCCGGCGTAGAGACCCAGTACTTC.

J is TRBJ1-3 and V is TRBV4-2, with D maybe TRBD1 (6 bases). V shed 0 bases and J shed 4 bases, with 16 bases lying between them. The CDR3 length is 17 residues. The germline V gene has CDR1 LGHNA and CDR2 YNFKEQ. This CDR3 is CASSQDLGRGNGNTIYF. Written as DNA, the CDR3 is TGTGCCAGCAGCCAAGACTTGGGCAGGGGAAACGGAAACACCATATATTTT.

This clone was detected only once. This chain joins TRBV9 and TRBJ2-1, with TRBD2 matching over 11 bases. Per germline, CDR1 SGDLS and CDR2 YYNGEE. V lost 5 bases and J lost 7; bases outside the gene matches: 11. The CDR3 loop spans 16 amino acids. This CDR3 reads CASSDYSGRGRNEQFF. DNA of the CDR3: TGTGCCAGCAGTGATTATAGCGGGAGGGGAAGGAATGAGCAGTTCTTC.

This chain joins TRBV19 and TRBJ2-2, with 8 positions matching TRBD1. The CDR3 is 15 amino acids. J was trimmed by 1 base and V by 5 bases; bases with no gene match: 3. CDR1 LNHDA and CDR2 SQIVND come from the germline V gene (reference sequence). CDR3 bases: TGTGCCAGTAGTTGGGGGACAGGGAACACCGGGGAGCTGTTTTTT. Its protein is CASSWGTGNTGELFF.

The chain couples TRBV5-1 to TRBJ2-7; D might be TRBD2 (5 bases). The germline CDR1 and CDR2 sequences are SGHRS and YFSETQ. Trimming stripped 6 bases from V and 6 bases from J, with 19 bases between. The CDR3 is 14 amino acids. The CDR3 spells CASTRVGVLGEQYF. CDR3 in DNA: TGCGCCAGCACCAGAGTCGGGGTTTTGGGCGAGCAGTACTTC. Combining the CDR3 with reference TRBV5-1 and TRBJ2-7 gives the whole variable domain KAGVTQTPRYLIKTRGQQVTLSCSPISGHRSVSWYQQTPGQGLQFLFEYFSETQRNKGNFPGRFSGRQFSNSRSEMNVSTLELGDSALYLCASTRVGVLGEQYFGPGTRLTVT.

In its sample, this clone was seen a few times. The V and J genes are TRBV19 and TRBJ2-7; weak D call: TRBD2 (5 bases). The CDR3 is 17 amino acids. Trimming took 2 bases from V and 0 from J, leaving 17 bases between them. Germline V CDR1 and CDR2: LNHDA, SQIVND (reference sequence). The CDR3 sequence is CASSIRGSGRSSYEQYF. CDR3 nucleotides: TGTGCCAGTAGTATACGAGGGTCGGGCAGGTCCTCCTACGAGCAGTACTTC. Combining the CDR3 with reference TRBV19 and TRBJ2-7 gives the whole variable domain DGGITQSPKYLFRKEGQNVTLSCEQNLNHDAMYWYRQDPGQGLRLIYYSQIVNDFQKGDIAEGYSVSREKKESFPLTVTSAQKNPTAFYLCASSIRGSGRSSYEQYFGPGTRLTVT.

V gene TRBV7-2 combines with J gene TRBJ2-1; 9 nucleotides agree with TRBD2. Germline lookup yields CDR1 SGHTA and CDR2 FQGNSA. The ends lost 5 bases at V and 15 bases at J; junction bases unmatched: 17. The CDR3 has 15 amino acids. The CDR3 reads CASSRVGERGVKRFF. The CDR3, as DNA: TGTGCCAGCAGCCGAGTGGGGGAGCGGGGGGTTAAGCGGTTCTTC.

This clone was counted a single time. V gene TRBV28 combines with J gene TRBJ1-1, with D perhaps matching TRBD1 (5 bases). The CDR3 runs to 11 residues. CDR1 and CDR2 (germline): MDHEN, SYDVKM. Trimming stripped 5 bases from V and 10 bases from J, with 11 bases between. The CDR3 sequence is CASSLPGGAFF. DNA for the CDR3: TGTGCCAGCAGTCTACCCGGGGGAGCTTTCTTT.

V is TRBV12-2 and J is TRBJ2-2; the table names TRBD1, a call not compared with the DNA. TRBV12-2 counts as a pseudogene. This CDR3 spans 18 amino acids. CDR3 sequence: CASRFSKLDRGNTGELFF. The DNA of the CDR3 is TGTGCAAGTCGCTTTTCGAAACTCGACAGGGGGAACACCGGGGAGCTGTTTTTT.